The entry below gives a single T cell receptor (beta chain) sequence along with its context. The data are from a study of immune characterization of retroperitoneal liposarcoma. One entry per CDR3 protein results from TCRdb running MiXCR on the PCR reads. The table includes more than 6,500 distinct CDR3 sequences, about 46% detected once. CDR1 and CDR2 from the germline V gene are SGHVS and FQNEAQ. The CDR3 runs to 12 residues. Material: tumor tissue. This TCR came from a male donor with retroperitoneal liposarcoma. The chain combines TRBV7-8 with TRBJ2-5, with D possibly TRBD1 on 5 matching bases. The J call may be mistaken, given a closer DNA end match to TRBJ2-7. The CDR3 sequence is CASSFPRAEQYF. The CDR3 region has the DNA TGTGCCAGCAGCTTTCCCAGGGCCGAGCAGTACTTC.